The entry below gives a single TCR beta chain sequence along with its context. Its target is not known. These data come from a study of T cell repertoires and HLA-DP antigens. Looking at the study overall: Transduced HeLa cells presented HLA-DP to CD4+ T cells.

The primer mix covered 54 TRBV segments and 13 TRBJ segments. The assay was immunoSEQ multiplex PCR, and TCRdb's table has in-frame clones only and misses some. The table lists roughly 110,000 clones, about 91% of them singletons. The study, taken as a whole, reports: A non-physiological HeLa system presented antigen to total CD4+ responders.

This TCR was sampled from a young woman in good health and CMV-seronegative. The sample comprised CD4+ T cells from PBMCs.

As DNA, the CDR3 is TGTGCCAGCAGTTTAGACGGCGGCAACACTGAAGCTTTCTTT. It yields the protein CASSLDGGNTEAFF. The rearrangement links TRBV28 to TRBJ1-1; D uncertain. Germline CDR1 MDHEN, CDR2 SYDVKM. The CDR3 is 14 amino acids. Trimming took off 2 bases at V and 2 bases at J, with 9 bases between the two ends.